Listed below are T cell receptor beta chains from one sample, sequenced in a study of blood T cell repertoires in COVID-19. TCRdb's copy holds only in-frame clones and misses some; the assay was immunoSEQ multiplex PCR. The data hold about 300,000 clones, with roughly four fifths observed a single time. Sequenced: peripheral blood. The receptors here all came from a woman aged 45-65 years who had recovered from COVID-19. Both conserved end residues are part of each CDR3. The order of the fields is clone size, D gene, J gene, V gene, CDR3 DNA, CDR3 protein. A D gene is named only where the DNA matches it firmly. Some rows mark clone size as missing; the rest say once, few, many or name a class of expanded clone.

size: NA
D: NA
J: TRBJ1-2
V: TRBV5-1
DNA: TGCGCCAGCAGCCCCCGGGTCCTTAACTATGGCTACACCTTC
CDR3: CASSPRVLNYGYTF

size: few
D: TRBD1
J: TRBJ2-7
V: TRBV4-3
DNA: TGCGCCAGCAGCAGGGACAGGTCTTACGAGCAGTACTTC
CDR3: CASSRDRSYEQYF

size: once
D: TRBD1
J: TRBJ2-7
V: TRBV5-8
DNA: TGTGCCAGCAGCCTGGGACAGGGTAGCTACTTC
CDR3: CASSLGQGSYF

size: NA
D: NA
J: TRBJ1-5
V: TRBV4-1
DNA: TGCGCCAGCAGCCAATCCCTGTATCAGCCCCAGCATTTT
CDR3: CASSQSLYQPQHF

size: NA
D: TRBD1
J: TRBJ2-5
V: TRBV7-3
DNA: TGTGCCAGCAGCTCGACAGGGGGGCTAGAGACCCAGTACTTC
CDR3: CASSSTGGLETQYF

size: NA
D: NA
J: TRBJ1-2
V: TRBV28
DNA: TGTGCCAGCAGTTTTCCCAGGGGACACAGTGGCTACACCTTC
CDR3: CASSFPRGHSGYTF

size: few
D: TRBD1
J: TRBJ2-7
V: TRBV9
DNA: TGTGCCAGCAGCGTACGGGACAGGGGGGACCAGTACTTC
CDR3: CASSVRDRGDQYF

size: NA
D: TRBD1
J: TRBJ1-2
V: TRBV4-3
DNA: TGCGCCAGCAGCCAAGAGTCTCAGGGGGTTTATGGCTACACCTTC
CDR3: CASSQESQGVYGYTF

size: NA
D: TRBD1
J: TRBJ1-6
V: TRBV7-8
DNA: TGTGCCAGCAGCTTAGGGGTTGGGACAGGGGCTTCACCCCTCCACTTT
CDR3: CASSLGVGTGASPLHF

size: NA
D: NA
J: TRBJ2-7
V: TRBV7-2
DNA: TGTGCCAGCAGCTTAAGGGGGTTGATCCACGAGCAGTACTTC
CDR3: CASSLRGLIHEQYF

size: NA
D: TRBD2
J: TRBJ2-3
V: TRBV5-5
DNA: TGTGCCAGCAGCAAGACTAGCGGGAGTATAGATACGCAGTATTTT
CDR3: CASSKTSGSIDTQYF

size: NA
D: TRBD1
J: TRBJ2-7
V: TRBV5-1
DNA: TGCGCCAGCAGCCGAAGGGGACAGGCAGTCTACGAGCAGTACTTC
CDR3: CASSRRGQAVYEQYF

size: NA
D: TRBD2
J: TRBJ2-3
V: TRBV5-1
DNA: TGCGCCAGCAGCAGGGAGGGACTAGCGGGAGTCGGGAGCACAGATACGCAGTATTTT
CDR3: CASSREGLAGVGSTDTQYF

size: NA
D: TRBD2
J: TRBJ2-6
V: TRBV6-2/TRBV6-3
DNA: TGTGCCAGCAGCTCAAGCGGGAGTTCTGGGGCCAACGTCCTGACTTTC
CDR3: CASSSSGSSGANVLTF

size: NA
D: TRBD1
J: TRBJ1-2
V: TRBV12-3/TRBV12-4
DNA: TGTGCCAGCAGTCCAGGGGGATCGACTGGCTACACCTTC
CDR3: CASSPGGSTGYTF

size: NA
D: NA
J: TRBJ2-1
V: TRBV4-2
DNA: TGTGCCAGCAGCCAAGAGGCGGTTCGGGGGGCCTCCTACAATGAGCAGTTCTTC
CDR3: CASSQEAVRGASYNEQFF

size: NA
D: TRBD1
J: TRBJ2-6
V: TRBV19
DNA: TGTGCCAGTAGTCACGATCCGAGGGTCAAAGGGGGCTGGACTGGGGCCAACGTCCTGACTTTC
CDR3: CASSHDPRVKGGWTGANVLTF

size: NA
D: TRBD1
J: TRBJ1-2
V: TRBV28
DNA: TGTGCCAGCAGGTCCCCCGCGGGACAGGGGGCTGGCTATGGCTACACCTTC
CDR3: CASRSPAGQGAGYGYTF

size: once
D: TRBD2
J: TRBJ2-3
V: TRBV9
DNA: TGTGCCAGCAGCGGAACTGGGCTAGCGGGGCACACAGATACGCAGTATTTT
CDR3: CASSGTGLAGHTDTQYF

size: NA
D: NA
J: TRBJ2-3
V: TRBV7-9
DNA: TGTGCCAGCAGCTCCGGGATTAGCACAGATACGCAGTATTTT
CDR3: CASSSGISTDTQYF

size: NA
D: TRBD1
J: TRBJ1-2
V: TRBV20-1
DNA: TGCAGTGAGGGCCAGGGGGATGGCTACACCTTC
CDR3: CSEGQGDGYTF

size: many
D: NA
J: TRBJ1-1
V: TRBV28
DNA: TGTGCCAGCCGACAGGTCGAGGACACTGAAGCTTTCTTT
CDR3: CASRQVEDTEAFF

size: NA
D: NA
J: TRBJ2-7
V: TRBV28
DNA: TGTGCCAGCAGTAGACAGGAACCTCTCCTTTACGAGCAGTACTTC
CDR3: CASSRQEPLLYEQYF

size: NA
D: NA
J: TRBJ1-4
V: TRBV2
DNA: TGTGCCAGCAGTGACTGGGAGACTAATGAAAAACTGTTTTTT
CDR3: CASSDWETNEKLFF

size: few
D: NA
J: TRBJ2-7
V: TRBV6-2/TRBV6-3
DNA: TGTGCCAGCAGTACAGGGCCGACCTACGAGCAGTACTTC
CDR3: CASSTGPTYEQYF

size: NA
D: TRBD1
J: TRBJ2-7
V: TRBV28
DNA: TGTGCCAGCAGCCCACCGGGACAGGGTTTTCGCGAGCAGTACTTC
CDR3: CASSPPGQGFREQYF

size: NA
D: TRBD2
J: TRBJ2-3
V: TRBV5-1
DNA: TGCGCCAGCAGCTTGTTGAGCGGGGGGTCCACAGATACGCAGTATTTT
CDR3: CASSLLSGGSTDTQYF

size: NA
D: TRBD1
J: TRBJ2-7
V: TRBV19
DNA: TGTGCCAGTAGTATCGGGACAGCCACCTACGAGCAGTACTTC
CDR3: CASSIGTATYEQYF

size: NA
D: NA
J: TRBJ1-5
V: TRBV18
DNA: TGTGCCAGCTCGCCAGCTTCGGCAATCCAGGGGCCCCAGCATTTT
CDR3: CASSPASAIQGPQHF

size: NA
D: NA
J: TRBJ2-3
V: TRBV9
DNA: TGTGCCAGCAGCATCCTAGATACGCAGTATTTT
CDR3: CASSILDTQYF

size: NA
D: NA
J: TRBJ2-7
V: TRBV18
DNA: TGTGCCAGCTCACCACCGATGGCAGTCCGCTCCTACGAGCAGTACTTC
CDR3: CASSPPMAVRSYEQYF

size: NA
D: NA
J: TRBJ1-5
V: TRBV19
DNA: TGTGCCAGTAGTATTTCAGGGGAAAATCAGCCCCAGCATTTT
CDR3: CASSISGENQPQHF

size: NA
D: NA
J: TRBJ1-6
V: TRBV6-5
DNA: TGTGCCAGCAGTCCCCGGAGGGGCGCCTTTTCACCCCTCCACTTT
CDR3: CASSPRRGAFSPLHF

size: NA
D: TRBD1
J: TRBJ2-2
V: TRBV9
DNA: TGTGCCAGCAGCCCCCAGGGGGCGGGCACCGGGGAGCTGTTTTTT
CDR3: CASSPQGAGTGELFF

size: NA
D: NA
J: TRBJ1-2
V: TRBV28
DNA: TGTGCCAGCAGTTCAGCATCGACGGAGTCCTATGGCTACACCTTC
CDR3: CASSSASTESYGYTF

size: few
D: NA
J: TRBJ2-3
V: TRBV11-1
DNA: TGTGCCAGCAGCCAAGCGACGGGAACAGATACGCAGTATTTT
CDR3: CASSQATGTDTQYF

size: NA
D: TRBD2
J: TRBJ2-1
V: TRBV6-6
DNA: TGTGCCAGCACCCCCCTCCAGCGGGAGACCTACAATGAGCAGTTCTTC
CDR3: CASTPLQRETYNEQFF

size: once
D: NA
J: TRBJ2-5
V: TRBV28
DNA: TGTGCCAGCAGTTTATACGGGGGTAGGGACCGCCGGTTTTATAGGTCCCAGTACTTC
CDR3: CASSLYGGRDRRFYRSQYF

size: NA
D: TRBD1
J: TRBJ2-5
V: TRBV9
DNA: TGTGCCAGCAGCGTAGCGGGACAGGGATTGAGGGAGACCCAGTACTTC
CDR3: CASSVAGQGLRETQYF

size: NA
D: TRBD2
J: TRBJ2-5
V: TRBV5-1
DNA: TGCGCCAGCGGGACGGGACTAGCGGGAGGGCACGCCAACCAAGAGACCCAGTACTTC
CDR3: CASGTGLAGGHANQETQYF

size: once
D: NA
J: TRBJ2-2
V: TRBV10-3
DNA: TGTGCCATCGCCAGCGCCAGTGGTGGCGGGGAGCTGTTTTTT
CDR3: CAIASASGGGELFF

size: NA
D: TRBD1
J: TRBJ2-2
V: TRBV7-9
DNA: TGTGCCAGCAGCCTGGACAGGGCGCACACCGGGGAGCTGTTTTTT
CDR3: CASSLDRAHTGELFF

size: NA
D: NA
J: TRBJ2-3
V: TRBV18
DNA: TGTGCCAGCTCACTAGATCCCTCTAGCACAGATACGCAGTATTTT
CDR3: CASSLDPSSTDTQYF

size: many
D: NA
J: TRBJ2-7
V: TRBV5-1
DNA: TGCGCCAGCAGCTTGACGGCAGGTCCCGAGCAGTACTTC
CDR3: CASSLTAGPEQYF

size: NA
D: TRBD2
J: TRBJ2-7
V: TRBV6-2/TRBV6-3
DNA: TGTGCCAGCAGTTACCGAACCTCCGGGGAGGGGTCCTACGAGCAGTACTTC
CDR3: CASSYRTSGEGSYEQYF

size: NA
D: TRBD1
J: TRBJ1-1
V: TRBV30
DNA: TGTGCCTCCCAACGCCGGGACAGGGTGGGAGCTTTCTTT
CDR3: CASQRRDRVGAFF

size: NA
D: NA
J: TRBJ1-2
V: TRBV7-9
DNA: TGTGCCAGCAGCTTAAGCGGGGTAGCTAACTATGGCTACACCTTC
CDR3: CASSLSGVANYGYTF

size: NA
D: NA
J: TRBJ2-1
V: TRBV7-6
DNA: TGTGCCAGCAGCCCGTTTGGAGGTTTTTACAATGAGCAGTTCTTC
CDR3: CASSPFGGFYNEQFF